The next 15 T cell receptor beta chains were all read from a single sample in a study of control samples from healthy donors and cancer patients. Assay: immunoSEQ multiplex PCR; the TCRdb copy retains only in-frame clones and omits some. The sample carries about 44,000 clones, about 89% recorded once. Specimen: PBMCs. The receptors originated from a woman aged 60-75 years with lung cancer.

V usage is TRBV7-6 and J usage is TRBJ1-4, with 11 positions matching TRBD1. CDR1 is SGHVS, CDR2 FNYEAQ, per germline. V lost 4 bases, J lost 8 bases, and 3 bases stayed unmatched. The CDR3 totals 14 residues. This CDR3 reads CASSSGQGEEKLFF. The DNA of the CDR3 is TGTGCCAGCAGCTCGGGACAGGGGGAGGAAAAACTGTTTTTT.

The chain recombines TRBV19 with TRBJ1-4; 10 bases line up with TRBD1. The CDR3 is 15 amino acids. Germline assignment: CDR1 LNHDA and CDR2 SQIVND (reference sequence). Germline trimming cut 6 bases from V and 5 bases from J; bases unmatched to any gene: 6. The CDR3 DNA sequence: TGTGCCAGTAGCCGGGACAGGGGCGAGAATGAAAAACTGTTTTTT. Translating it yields CASSRDRGENEKLFF.

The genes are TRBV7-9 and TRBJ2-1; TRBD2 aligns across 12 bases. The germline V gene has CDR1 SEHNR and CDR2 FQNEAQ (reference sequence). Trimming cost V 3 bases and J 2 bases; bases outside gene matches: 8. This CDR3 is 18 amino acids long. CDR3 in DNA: TGTGCCAGCAGCTTTCAGAGGCTAGCGGGGGGGACCTACAATGAGCAGTTCTTC. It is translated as CASSFQRLAGGTYNEQFF.

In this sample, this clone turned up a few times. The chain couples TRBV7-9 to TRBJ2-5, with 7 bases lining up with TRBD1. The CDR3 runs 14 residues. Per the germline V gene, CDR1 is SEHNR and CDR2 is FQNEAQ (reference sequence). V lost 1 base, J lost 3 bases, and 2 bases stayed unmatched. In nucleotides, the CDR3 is TGTGCCAGCAGCTTAGGAACAGGGGAAGAGACCCAGTACTTC. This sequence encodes CASSLGTGEETQYF.

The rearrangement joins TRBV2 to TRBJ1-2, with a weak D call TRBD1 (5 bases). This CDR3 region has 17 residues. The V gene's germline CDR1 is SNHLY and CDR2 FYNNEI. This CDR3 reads CAHRKPSGRYSGYGYTF. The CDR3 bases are TGTGCGCACAGGAAGCCCAGCGGGAGATACTCGGGCTATGGCTACACCTTC.

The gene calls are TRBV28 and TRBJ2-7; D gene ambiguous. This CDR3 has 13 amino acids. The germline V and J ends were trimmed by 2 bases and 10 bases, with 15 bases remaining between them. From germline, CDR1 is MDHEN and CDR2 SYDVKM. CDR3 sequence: CASSLVSPPRQYF. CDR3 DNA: TGTGCCAGCAGTTTAGTTTCGCCGCCGCGACAGTACTTC.

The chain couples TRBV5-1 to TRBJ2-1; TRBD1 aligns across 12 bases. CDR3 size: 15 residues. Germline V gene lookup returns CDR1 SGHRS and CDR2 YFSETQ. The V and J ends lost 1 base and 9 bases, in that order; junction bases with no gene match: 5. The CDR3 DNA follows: TGCGCCAGCAGCTTGTTGGGACAGGGGGCCGGTGAGCAGTTCTTC. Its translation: CASSLLGQGAGEQFF. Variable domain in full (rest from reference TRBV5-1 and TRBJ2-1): KAGVTQTPRYLIKTRGQQVTLSCSPISGHRSVSWYQQTPGQGLQFLFEYFSETQRNKGNFPGRFSGRQFSNSRSEMNVSTLELGDSALYLCASSLLGQGAGEQFFGPGTRLTVL.

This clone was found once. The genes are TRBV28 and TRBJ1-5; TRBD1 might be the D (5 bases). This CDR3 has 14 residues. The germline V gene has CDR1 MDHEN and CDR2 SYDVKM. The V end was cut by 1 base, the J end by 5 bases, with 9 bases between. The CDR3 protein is CASSLSAGYQPQHF. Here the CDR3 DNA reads TGTGCCAGCAGTTTATCGGCAGGGTATCAGCCCCAGCATTTT.

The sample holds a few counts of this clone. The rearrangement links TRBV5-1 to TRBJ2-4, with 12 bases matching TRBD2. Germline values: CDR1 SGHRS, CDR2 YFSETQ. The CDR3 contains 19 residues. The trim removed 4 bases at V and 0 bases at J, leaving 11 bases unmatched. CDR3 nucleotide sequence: TGCGCCAGCAGCCGCCCGACTAGCGGGGGAGACCTAGCCAAAAACATTCAGTACTTC. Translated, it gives CASSRPTSGGDLAKNIQYF.

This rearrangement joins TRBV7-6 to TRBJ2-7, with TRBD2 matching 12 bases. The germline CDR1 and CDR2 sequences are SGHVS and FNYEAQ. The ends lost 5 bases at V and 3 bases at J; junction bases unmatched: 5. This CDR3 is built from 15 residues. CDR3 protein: CASSPRLAGVYEQYF. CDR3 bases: TGTGCCAGCAGCCCCCGACTAGCGGGAGTCTACGAGCAGTACTTC.

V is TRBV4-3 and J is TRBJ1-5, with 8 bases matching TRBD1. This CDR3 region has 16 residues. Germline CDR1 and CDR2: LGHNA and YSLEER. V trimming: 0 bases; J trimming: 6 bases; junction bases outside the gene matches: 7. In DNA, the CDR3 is TGCGCCAGCAGCCAAGAGTACAGGGGGTCGGGTCAGCCCCAGCATTTT. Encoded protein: CASSQEYRGSGQPQHF.

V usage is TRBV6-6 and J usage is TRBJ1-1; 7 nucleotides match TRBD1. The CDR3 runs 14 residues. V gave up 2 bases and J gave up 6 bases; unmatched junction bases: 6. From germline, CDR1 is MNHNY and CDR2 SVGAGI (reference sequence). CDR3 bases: TGTGCCAGCAGTTACGGGACAGCCAATTCTGAAGCTTTCTTT. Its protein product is CASSYGTANSEAFF.

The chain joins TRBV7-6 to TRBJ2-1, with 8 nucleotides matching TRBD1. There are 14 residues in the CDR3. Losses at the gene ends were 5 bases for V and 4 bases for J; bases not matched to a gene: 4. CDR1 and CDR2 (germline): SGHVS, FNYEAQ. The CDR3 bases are TGTGCCAGCAGCATCGGGACAGGTTACAATGAGCAGTTCTTC. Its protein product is CASSIGTGYNEQFF.

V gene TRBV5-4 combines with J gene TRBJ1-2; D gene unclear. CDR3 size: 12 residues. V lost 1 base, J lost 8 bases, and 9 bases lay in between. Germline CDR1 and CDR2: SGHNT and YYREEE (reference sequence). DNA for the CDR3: TGTGCCAGCAGCTTGCCCGGGTGGGGCTACACCTTC. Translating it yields CASSLPGWGYTF.

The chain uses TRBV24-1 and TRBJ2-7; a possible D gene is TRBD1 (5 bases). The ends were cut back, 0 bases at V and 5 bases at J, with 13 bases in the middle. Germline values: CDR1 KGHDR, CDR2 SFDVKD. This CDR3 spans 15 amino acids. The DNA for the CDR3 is TGTGCCACCAGTGATTTGTCCCAGGGCGGAGACGAGCAGTACTTC. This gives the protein CATSDLSQGGDEQYF.